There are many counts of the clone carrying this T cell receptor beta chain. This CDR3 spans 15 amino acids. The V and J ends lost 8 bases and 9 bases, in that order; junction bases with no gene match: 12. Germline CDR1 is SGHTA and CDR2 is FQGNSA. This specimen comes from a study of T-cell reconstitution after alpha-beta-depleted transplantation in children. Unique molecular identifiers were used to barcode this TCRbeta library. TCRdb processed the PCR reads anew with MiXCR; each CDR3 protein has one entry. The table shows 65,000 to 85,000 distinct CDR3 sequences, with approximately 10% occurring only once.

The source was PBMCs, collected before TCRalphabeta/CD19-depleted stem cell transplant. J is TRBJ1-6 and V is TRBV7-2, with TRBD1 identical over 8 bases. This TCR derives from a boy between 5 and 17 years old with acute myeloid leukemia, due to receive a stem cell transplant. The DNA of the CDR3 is TGTGCCAGCGGGGGGCGACAGGGGCTTACTTCACCCCTCCACTTT. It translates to CASGGRQGLTSPLHF.